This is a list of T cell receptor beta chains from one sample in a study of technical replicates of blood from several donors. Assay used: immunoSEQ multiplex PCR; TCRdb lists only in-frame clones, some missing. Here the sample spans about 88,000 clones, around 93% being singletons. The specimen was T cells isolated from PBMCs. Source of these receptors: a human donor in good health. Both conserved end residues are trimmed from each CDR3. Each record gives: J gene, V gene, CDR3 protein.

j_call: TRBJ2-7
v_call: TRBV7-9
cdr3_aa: ASSSGTSGGGFDEQY

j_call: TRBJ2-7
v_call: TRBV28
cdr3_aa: ASSAAGASSYEQY

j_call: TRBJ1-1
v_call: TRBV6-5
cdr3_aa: ASNLRGANTEAF

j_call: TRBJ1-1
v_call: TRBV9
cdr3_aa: ASAREGRMNTEAF

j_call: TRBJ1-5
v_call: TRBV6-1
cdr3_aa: ASRGTGTTQPQH

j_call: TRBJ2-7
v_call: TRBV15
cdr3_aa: ATSSFRGGNEQY

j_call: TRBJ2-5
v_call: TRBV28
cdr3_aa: ASSLVKSAGGKTQY

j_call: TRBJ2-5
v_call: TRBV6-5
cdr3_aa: ASKLATGGDETQY

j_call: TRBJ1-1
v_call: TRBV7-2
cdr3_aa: ASSLARDIGAF

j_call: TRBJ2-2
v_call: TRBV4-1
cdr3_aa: ASSQLRSGQTNTGELF

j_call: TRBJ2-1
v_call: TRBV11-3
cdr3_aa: ASSLRVYEQF

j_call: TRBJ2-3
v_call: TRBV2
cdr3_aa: ASSGDRGTDTQY

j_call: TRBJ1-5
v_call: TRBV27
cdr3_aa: ASRGRGQGAQPQH

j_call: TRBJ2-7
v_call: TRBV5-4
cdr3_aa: ASSLAQNYEQY

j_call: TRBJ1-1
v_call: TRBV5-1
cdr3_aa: ASSPGTDVYTEAF

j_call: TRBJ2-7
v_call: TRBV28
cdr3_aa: ASKTAQGALYEQY

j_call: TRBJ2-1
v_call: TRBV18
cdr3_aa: ASSPTAGGLLSYNEQF

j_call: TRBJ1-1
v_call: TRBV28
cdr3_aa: ASSTRQGNTEAF

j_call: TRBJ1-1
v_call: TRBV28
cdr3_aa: ASSSVRGALVFMNTEAF

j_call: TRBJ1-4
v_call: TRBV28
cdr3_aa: ATSGEKLF

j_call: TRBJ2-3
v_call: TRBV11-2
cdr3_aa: ASSYPAKRPTDTQY

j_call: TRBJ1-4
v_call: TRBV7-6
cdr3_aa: ASSLQGLGEKLF

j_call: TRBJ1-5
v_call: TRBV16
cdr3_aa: ASSQSGAARGDQPQH

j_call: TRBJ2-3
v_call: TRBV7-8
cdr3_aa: ASSLMGQGTDTQY

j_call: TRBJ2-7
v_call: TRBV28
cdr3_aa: ASGTGNYYEQY

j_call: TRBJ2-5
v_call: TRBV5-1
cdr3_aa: ASSLEREQETQY

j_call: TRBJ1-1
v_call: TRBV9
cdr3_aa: ASSVVTGTEAF

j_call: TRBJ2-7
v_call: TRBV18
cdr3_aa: ASSGQGSSYEQY

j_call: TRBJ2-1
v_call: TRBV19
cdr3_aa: ASIAQGAGDEQF

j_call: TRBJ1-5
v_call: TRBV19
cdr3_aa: ASSIQSGNQPQH

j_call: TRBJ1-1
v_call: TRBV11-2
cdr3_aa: ASSSRDGASTEAF

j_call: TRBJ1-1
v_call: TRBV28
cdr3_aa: ASSLYRGMGAF

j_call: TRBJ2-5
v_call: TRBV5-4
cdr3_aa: ASSRRLAGDQETQY

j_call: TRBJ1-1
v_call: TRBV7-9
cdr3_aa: ASSNPWDSSNTEAF

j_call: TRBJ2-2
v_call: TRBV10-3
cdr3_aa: ASFRGTGELF

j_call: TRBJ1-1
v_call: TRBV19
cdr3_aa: ASNWDSLGTEAF

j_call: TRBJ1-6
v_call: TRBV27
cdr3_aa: AVLGDTEDNSPLH

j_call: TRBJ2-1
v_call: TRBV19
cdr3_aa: ASSGGTGGYNEQF

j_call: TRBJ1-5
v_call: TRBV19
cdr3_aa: ASSIVPGQGQPQH

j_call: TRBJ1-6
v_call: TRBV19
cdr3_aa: ASTTGDSPLH

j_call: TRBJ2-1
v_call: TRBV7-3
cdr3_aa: ASSQMVAAGGGNEQF

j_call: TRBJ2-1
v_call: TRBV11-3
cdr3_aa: ASSLDSAGDEQF

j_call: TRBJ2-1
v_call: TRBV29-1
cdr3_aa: SDLAGNNNEQF

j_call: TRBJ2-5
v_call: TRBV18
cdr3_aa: ASSPSPEGETQY

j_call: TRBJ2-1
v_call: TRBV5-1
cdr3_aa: ASSFSSGSGEQF

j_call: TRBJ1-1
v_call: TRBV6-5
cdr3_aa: ASSYSKVPGDTEAF

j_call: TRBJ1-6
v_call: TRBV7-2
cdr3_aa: ASSPTDRVWNFSPLH

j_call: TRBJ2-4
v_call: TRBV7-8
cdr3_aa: ASSLLPSGAAKNIQY

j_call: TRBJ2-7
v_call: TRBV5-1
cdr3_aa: ASSRSQGRDYEQY

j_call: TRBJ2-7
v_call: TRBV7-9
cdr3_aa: ASFGAGEDNSHEQY